The clone carrying this T cell receptor (beta chain) came up once. What it recognizes is unknown. The protocol was immunoSEQ multiplex PCR, while the TCRdb copy is restricted to in-frame clones and leaves out a portion. The table records approximately 40,000 clones, roughly 88% of them present only once. Germline CDR1 and CDR2: SGHNT and YYREEE (reference sequence). The length of the CDR3 is 16 residues. The V segment lost 5 bases and the J segment 5 bases; nucleotides outside the gene matches: 8. The data were taken from a study of OX40 agonist ivuxolimab in advanced cancers. Points from the study as a whole: With doses of 0.1-3.0 mg/kg, partial responders showed among the lowest clonal expansion. Among T cells, CD8+ cells averaged more expanded clones than CD4+ cells.

This chain joins TRBV5-4 and TRBJ2-5, with 14 bases fitting TRBD2. The TCR originated in an adult with an advanced solid tumor such as melanoma, head and neck, liver or kidney cancer. The specimen comprised CD4+ or CD8+ T cells sorted from blood, sampled in a trial of the OX40 agonist ivuxolimab. As DNA, the CDR3 is TGTGCCAGCAGGACGACTAGCGGGGGGGCCTGGGAGACCCAGTACTTC. This sequence encodes CASRTTSGGAWETQYF. The variable domain in full, with the rest retrieved from reference TRBV5-4 and TRBJ2-5, is ETGVTQSPTHLIKTRGQQVTLRCSSQSGHNTVSWYQQALGQGPQFIFQYYREEENGRGNFPPRFSGLQFPNYSSELNVNALELDDSALYLCASRTTSGGAWETQYFGPGTRLLVL.